These 15 T cell receptor beta chains were all obtained from the same sample, sequenced in a study of cytomegalovirus exposure and HLA in healthy donors. Use of 60 Vbeta and 13 Jbeta primers characterized the PCR. Generated by immunoSEQ multiplex PCR, the TCRdb table keeps only in-frame clones and is missing some. This sample's table reports tens of thousands of clones. What was sequenced was PBMCs. Receptors were obtained from a woman aged 55-70 years in good health and CMV-seropositive.

The chain carries TRBV6-1 and TRBJ2-1, with TRBD1 as a possible D gene (5 bases). Germline V gives CDR1 MNHNS, CDR2 SASEGT. The V end lost 5 bases, the J end lost 6 bases, and 11 bases lay between the germline ends. The length of the CDR3 is 13 residues. As DNA, the CDR3 is TGTGCCAGCAGTAGGGGTCCGGGCAATGAGCAGTTCTTC. Encoded protein: CASSRGPGNEQFF.

The chain employs TRBV5-1 and TRBJ1-2; D is unresolved. Germline V lookup: CDR1 SGHRS, CDR2 YFSETQ. This CDR3 is 14 amino acids long. Between the trimmed V and J ends, which lost 0 bases and 4 bases, there was a span of 10 bases. The CDR3: CASSLGAGFYGYTF. For the CDR3, the DNA is TGCGCCAGCAGCTTGGGGGCCGGCTTCTATGGCTACACCTTC.

This chain uses TRBV18 with TRBJ2-3, with 13 bases that match TRBD2. This CDR3 region has 16 residues. The germline CDR1 and CDR2 sequences are KGHSH and LQKENI. Trimming took 3 bases from V and 4 from J; bases not matched to a gene: 4. The CDR3 reads CASSPGLAGIADTQYF. The DNA for the CDR3 is TGTGCCAGCTCACCGGGACTAGCGGGGATCGCAGATACGCAGTATTTT. The whole variable domain, remainder taken from reference TRBV18 and TRBJ2-3, is NAGVMQNPRHLVRRRGQEARLRCSPMKGHSHVYWYRQLPEEGLKFMVYLQKENIIDESGMPKERFSAEFPKEGPSILRIQQVVRGDSAAYFCASSPGLAGIADTQYFGPGTRLTVL.

V is TRBV7-6 and J is TRBJ1-5, with no clear D. V was clipped by 5 bases and J by 6 bases, with 11 bases between them. Germline assignment: CDR1 SGHVS and CDR2 FNYEAQ. The CDR3 has 13 amino acids. The CDR3 coding sequence is TGTGCCAGCAGCGCCACAGCGGGTCAGCCCCAGCATTTT. Protein product: CASSATAGQPQHF.

V is TRBV19 and J is TRBJ2-7, with D maybe TRBD2 (6 bases). Germline CDR1 is LNHDA and CDR2 is SQIVND (reference sequence). CDR3 length: 13 residues. V was shortened by 10 bases and J by 4 bases, with 17 bases between the two germline ends. CDR3 amino acids: CATTPPGGYEQYF. Written as DNA, the CDR3 is TGTGCCACTACCCCTCCAGGAGGGTACGAGCAGTACTTC.

The J gene is TRBJ2-1, the V gene TRBV19, with TRBD2 identical over 9 bases. With V trimmed by 7 bases and J by 3 bases, 7 bases remained unmatched. CDR3 size: 15 residues. Germline V gene sequence: CDR1 LNHDA, CDR2 SQIVND (reference sequence). Here the CDR3 DNA reads TGTGCCAGTATCGGCGGGGGGGCCAACTACAATGAGCAGTTCTTC. It codes for CASIGGGANYNEQFF.

The genes are TRBV29-1 and TRBJ2-5; 10 positions agree with TRBD1. Germline assignment: CDR1 SQVTM and CDR2 ANQGSEA. CDR3 length equals 14 residues. V was pared by 4 bases and J by 5 bases, with 7 bases of the junction left unmatched. The chain's CDR3 is CSVVETGGRETQYF. In DNA, the CDR3 is TGCAGCGTTGTCGAGACAGGGGGCAGGGAGACCCAGTACTTC.

The J gene is TRBJ1-1, the V gene TRBV11-2; D remains ambiguous. The CDR3 loop spans 13 amino acids. V lost 5 bases and J lost 0, with 7 bases in between. Germline-derived CDR1 and CDR2 are SGHAT and FQNNGV. CDR3 region: CASSPYMNTEAFF. The DNA of the CDR3 is TGTGCCAGCAGCCCCTATATGAACACTGAAGCTTTCTTT. The full variable domain, with the rest looked up from reference TRBV11-2 and TRBJ1-1, is EAGVAQSPRYKIIEKRQSVAFWCNPISGHATLYWYQQILGQGPKLLIQFQNNGVVDDSQLPKDRFSAERLKGVDSTLKIQPAKLEDSAVYLCASSPYMNTEAFFGQGTRLTVV.

This rearrangement joins TRBV19 to TRBJ2-1; TRBD2 matches 8 bases. V was pared by 7 bases and J by 5 bases, with 7 bases of the junction left unmatched. There are 14 residues in the CDR3. The V gene's germline CDR1 is LNHDA and CDR2 SQIVND (reference sequence). In DNA, the CDR3 is TGTGCCAGTAAGGAAGCGGGGGACGACAATGAGCAGTTCTTC. Translating it yields CASKEAGDDNEQFF.

This chain uses TRBV7-2 with TRBJ2-7, with D tentatively TRBD2 (6 bases). V lost 5 bases and J 2 bases, leaving 10 bases between the germline ends. CDR1 and CDR2 from the germline V gene are SGHTA and FQGNSA. The CDR3 has 13 residues. CDR3 DNA sequence: TGTGCCAGCAGCCGGGGACTTACCTACGAGCAGTACTTC. Translated: CASSRGLTYEQYF.

The V and J genes are TRBV5-6 and TRBJ1-4; the D is unclear. CDR1 SGHDT and CDR2 YYEEEE come from the germline V gene. V shed 0 bases and J shed 5 bases, with 5 bases lying between them. CDR3 length: 13 residues. CDR3 sequence reads: CASSLGENEKLFF. The DNA of the CDR3 is TGTGCCAGCAGCTTGGGCGAGAATGAAAAACTGTTTTTT.

This chain connects TRBV29-1 to TRBJ1-4; the D is unclear. The CDR3 has 12 amino acids. The V gene lost 7 bases and the J gene lost 8 bases, with 14 bases spanning the gap. Germline V gene sequence: CDR1 SQVTM, CDR2 ANQGSEA. CDR3 region: CSAFLSSEKLFF. The CDR3 DNA reads as TGCAGCGCTTTCCTGTCCTCGGAAAAACTGTTTTTT. Drawing the rest from reference TRBV29-1 and TRBJ1-4, the complete variable domain is SAVISQKPSRDICQRGTSLTIQCQVDSQVTMMFWYRQQPGQSLTLIATANQGSEATYESGFVIDKFPISRPNLTFSTLTVSNMSPEDSSIYLCSAFLSSEKLFFGSGTQLSVL.

The CDR3, as DNA: TGTGCTAGTGGTTTTCTGAGTATGAACACTGAAGCTTTCTTT. This codes for CASGFLSMNTEAFF. The gene calls are TRBV12-5 and TRBJ1-1, with D hard to call. CDR3 length: 14 amino acids. Trimming pared 3 bases from V and 0 bases from J, leaving 8 bases between. Looked up from germline, CDR1 is LGHNT and CDR2 is FRNRAP.

Here the CDR3 DNA reads TGTGCGCAAGATAGGACAGGCAATCAGCCCCAGCATTTT. Residues: CAQDRTGNQPQHF. The V and J genes are TRBV30 and TRBJ1-5, with D possibly TRBD1 on 6 matching bases. Germline V gene data show CDR1 as GTSNPN and CDR2 as SVGIG (reference sequence). The CDR3 has 13 amino acids.

The chain carries TRBV14 and TRBJ2-3, with 9 bases matching TRBD1. CDR3 length: 16 residues. Germline-derived CDR1 and CDR2 are SGHDN and FVKESK. Trimming removed 4 bases from V and 4 bases from J; junction bases left unmatched: 9. The CDR3 nucleotides read TGTGCCAGCAGCCCGTGGACAGGGGCGGTGGCAGATACGCAGTATTTT. Translation: CASSPWTGAVADTQYF.